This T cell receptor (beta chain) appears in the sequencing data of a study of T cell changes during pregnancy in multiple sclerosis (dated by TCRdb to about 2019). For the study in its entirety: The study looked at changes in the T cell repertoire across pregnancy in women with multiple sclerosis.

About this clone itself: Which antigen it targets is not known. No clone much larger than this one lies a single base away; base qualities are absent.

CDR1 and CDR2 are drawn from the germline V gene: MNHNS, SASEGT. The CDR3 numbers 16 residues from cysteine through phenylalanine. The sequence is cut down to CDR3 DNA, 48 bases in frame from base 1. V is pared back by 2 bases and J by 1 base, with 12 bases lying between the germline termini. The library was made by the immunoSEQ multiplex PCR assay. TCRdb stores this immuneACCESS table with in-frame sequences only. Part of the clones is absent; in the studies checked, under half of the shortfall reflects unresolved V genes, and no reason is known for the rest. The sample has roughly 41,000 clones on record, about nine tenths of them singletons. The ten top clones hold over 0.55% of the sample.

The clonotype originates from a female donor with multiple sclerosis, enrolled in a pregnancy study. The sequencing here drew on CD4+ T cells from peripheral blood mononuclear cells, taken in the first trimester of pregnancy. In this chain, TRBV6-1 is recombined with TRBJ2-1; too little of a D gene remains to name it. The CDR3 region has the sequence CASSEFATPSYNEQFF. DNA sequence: TGTGCCAGCAGTGAATTTGCTACTCCTTCCTACAATGAGCAGTTCTTC.